The 20 T cell receptor beta chains listed next were all sequenced from one sample in a study of PD-L1 blockade in urothelial cancer. Only in-frame clones appear in the TCRdb table, and some are missing; sequencing was by immunoSEQ multiplex PCR. The table has approximately 79,000 clones, 87% seen once; the top ten hold around 5.3%. The sequencing used PBMCs, collected around atezolizumab (anti-PD-L1) treatment. The receptors originated from a woman aged 70-85 years with urothelial cancer.

The genes are TRBV7-8 and TRBJ2-1; possibly TRBD2 for D (5 bases). Per germline, CDR1 SGHVS and CDR2 FQNEAQ. V was clipped by 3 bases and J by 0 bases, with 9 bases between them. The CDR3 runs to 15 residues. The CDR3: CASSLSGSSYNEQFF. Here the CDR3 DNA reads TGTGCCAGCAGCTTGTCTGGGAGCTCCTACAATGAGCAGTTCTTC. The full variable domain, completed using reference TRBV7-8 and TRBJ2-1, is GAGVSQSPRYKVAKRGQDVALRCDPISGHVSLFWYQQALGQGPEFLTYFQNEAQLDKSGLPSDRFFAERPEGSVSTLKIQRTQQEDSAVYLCASSLSGSSYNEQFFGPGTRLTVL.

This chain links TRBV12-5 with TRBJ2-2; D is possibly TRBD2 (6 bases). The CDR3 totals 14 residues. CDR1 and CDR2 (germline): LGHNT, FRNRAP. Trimming stripped 7 bases from V and 6 bases from J, with 15 bases between. CDR3 nucleotide sequence: TGTGCTAGTGCCAAGGAGGGTTTCGCCGGGGAGCTGTTTTTT. It encodes CASAKEGFAGELFF.

The gene calls are TRBV19 and TRBJ2-6; D possibly corresponds to TRBD1 (5 bases). CDR3 length equals 17 residues. Germline lookup yields CDR1 LNHDA and CDR2 SQIVND (reference sequence). The ends were cut back, 6 bases at V and 2 bases at J, with 17 bases in the middle. The CDR3 reads CASRALKGIPGANVLTF. CDR3 nucleotide sequence: TGTGCCAGTAGAGCCTTGAAGGGGATCCCTGGGGCCAACGTCCTGACTTTC.

The J gene is TRBJ1-1, the V gene TRBV7-8; the match to TRBD1 covers 7 bases. Germline-derived CDR1 and CDR2 are SGHVS and FQNEAQ. The CDR3 has 18 amino acids. Losses at the gene ends were 5 bases for V and 3 bases for J; bases not matched to a gene: 18. In DNA form, the CDR3 reads TGTGCCAGCAGCGCGATGACTATAGGGGGCGCGAGGTACACTGAAGCTTTCTTT. Its protein is CASSAMTIGGARYTEAFF.

J is TRBJ2-5 and V is TRBV29-1; the D is unclear. The V end lost 8 bases, the J end lost 3 bases, and 7 bases lay between the germline ends. This CDR3 comprises 10 residues. Germline V gene sequence: CDR1 SQVTM, CDR2 ANQGSEA. CDR3 region: CSTQEETQYF. The DNA for the CDR3 is TGCAGCACACAAGAAGAGACCCAGTACTTC.

The V and J genes are TRBV19 and TRBJ1-1; TRBD1 matches 8 bases. The V gene end was trimmed by 5 bases and the J gene end by 5 bases; junction bases not matched to a gene: 7. Germline CDR1 LNHDA, CDR2 SQIVND (reference sequence). The CDR3 loop spans 14 amino acids. CDR3 sequence: CASSEDRGRTEAFF. The CDR3 nucleotides read TGTGCCAGTAGTGAAGACAGGGGCCGGACTGAAGCTTTCTTT.

The rearrangement joins TRBV19 to TRBJ2-6; no firm D call. Germline CDR1 and CDR2: LNHDA and SQIVND (reference sequence). The CDR3 covers 15 residues. The V end lost 3 bases, the J end lost 4 bases, and 10 bases lay between the germline ends. This chain's CDR3 is CASSMIRQGANVLTF. DNA for the CDR3: TGTGCCAGTAGTATGATCCGACAAGGGGCCAACGTCCTGACTTTC.

This chain joins TRBV5-1 and TRBJ1-4; D may be TRBD1 (5 bases). V dropped 1 base and J dropped 5 bases, with 12 bases sitting between them. Germline-derived CDR1 and CDR2 are SGHRS and YFSETQ. The CDR3 covers 15 residues. This chain's CDR3 is CASSLSGGLNEKLFF. DNA for the CDR3: TGCGCCAGCAGCTTGTCGGGGGGTCTCAATGAAAAACTGTTTTTT.

A single count supports this clone. The CDR3: CASSDSAYEQYF. The DNA for the CDR3 is TGTGCCAGCAGCGACTCAGCCTACGAGCAGTACTTC. The chain couples TRBV7-2 to TRBJ2-7; D is ambiguous. CDR1 and CDR2 (germline): SGHTA, FQGNSA. The CDR3 spans 12 residues. V was clipped by 5 bases and J by 2 bases, with 7 bases between them.

This clone has a handful of counts. The V call is TRBV4-3, the J call TRBJ1-3, with no clear D. The V and J ends lost 3 bases and 1 base respectively, with 16 bases between them. Germline assignment: CDR1 LGHNA and CDR2 YSLEER. The CDR3 is 17 residues long. The CDR3 nucleotides read TGCGCCAGCAGCCATGGTTCTGATCCGGGTTCTGGAAACACCATATATTTT. Translating it yields CASSHGSDPGSGNTIYF.

The CDR3 spells CASSLTTSSIATDTQYF. The CDR3 nucleotides are TGTGCCAGCAGTTTAACGACTAGCTCAATAGCCACAGATACGCAGTATTTT. V is TRBV27 and J is TRBJ2-3; the match to TRBD2 covers 7 bases. This CDR3 region has 17 residues. The V segment lost 2 bases and the J segment 2 bases; nucleotides outside the gene matches: 10. In germline, CDR1 is MNHEY, CDR2 SMNVEV (reference sequence).

The chain couples TRBV7-6 to TRBJ1-4; 9 bases line up with TRBD1. The V segment lost 5 bases and the J segment 10 bases; nucleotides outside the gene matches: 8. Looked up from germline, CDR1 is SGHVS and CDR2 is FNYEAQ. This CDR3 comprises 14 residues. CDR3 sequence (DNA): TGTGCCAGCAGCGAAGGACAGGGGACGGGAAAACTGTTTTTT. The encoded protein is CASSEGQGTGKLFF.

The V gene is TRBV2, the J gene TRBJ1-1; 10 bases map to TRBD1. Germline CDR1 reads SNHLY; CDR2 reads FYNNEI. V lost 6 bases to trimming and J lost 7 bases; unmatched junction nucleotides: 8. The CDR3 loop spans 14 amino acids. In DNA, the CDR3 is TGTGCCAGCAGCCGACCCCGGACAGGGGGTGAAGCTTTCTTT. Protein sequence: CASSRPRTGGEAFF.

The chain couples TRBV19 to TRBJ2-7, with D maybe TRBD1 (5 bases). CDR1 and CDR2 from the germline V gene are LNHDA and SQIVND (reference sequence). CDR3 length: 14 amino acids. Between the trimmed V and J ends, which lost 3 bases and 3 bases, there was a span of 12 bases. The CDR3 is CASSIFLDSYEQYF. For the CDR3, the DNA is TGTGCCAGTAGTATCTTCCTAGACAGCTACGAGCAGTACTTC.

This sequence joins TRBV11-2 and TRBJ2-7; 12 bases match TRBD2. From germline, CDR1 is SGHAT and CDR2 FQNNGV. The CDR3 runs to 16 residues. Germline trimming cut 5 bases from V and 2 bases from J; bases unmatched to any gene: 7. The CDR3 DNA is TGTGCCAGCAGCCTGACTAGCGGGAGCGGGGCCTACGAGCAGTACTTC. Protein: CASSLTSGSGAYEQYF.

J is TRBJ1-1 and V is TRBV6-5; 9 bases match TRBD1. Germline values: CDR1 MNHEY, CDR2 SVGAGI. The CDR3 sequence is 11 residues long. Losses at the gene ends were 5 bases for V and 10 bases for J; bases not matched to a gene: 2. The CDR3 is CASSGQGTAFF. The CDR3 coding sequence is TGTGCCAGCAGTGGACAGGGGACAGCTTTCTTT.

The chain uses TRBV5-1 and TRBJ1-5; 10 bases agree with TRBD1. CDR3 length: 18 amino acids. Trimming cost V 4 bases and J 1 base; bases outside gene matches: 11. Germline V gene sequence: CDR1 SGHRS, CDR2 YFSETQ. CDR3 amino acids: CASSAPVPGQGSNQPQHF. CDR3 nucleotide sequence: TGCGCCAGCAGCGCGCCTGTACCGGGACAGGGGAGCAATCAGCCCCAGCATTTT. The full variable domain, with the rest looked up from reference TRBV5-1 and TRBJ1-5, is KAGVTQTPRYLIKTRGQQVTLSCSPISGHRSVSWYQQTPGQGLQFLFEYFSETQRNKGNFPGRFSGRQFSNSRSEMNVSTLELGDSALYLCASSAPVPGQGSNQPQHFGDGTRLSIL.

This chain connects TRBV11-3 to TRBJ2-1, with D perhaps matching TRBD2 (5 bases). The CDR3 covers 12 residues. V was cut by 5 bases and J by 7 bases, with 9 bases left in between. The germline V gene encodes CDR1 SGHNT and CDR2 YENEEA. The CDR3 DNA reads TGTGCCAGCAGCCCGCGGACTAATGAGCAGTTCTTC. Translation: CASSPRTNEQFF.

Here the CDR3 reads CASSHLHGQHYGYTF. CDR3 DNA: TGCGCCAGCAGCCATCTCCACGGACAGCACTATGGCTACACCTTC. V and J are TRBV4-3 and TRBJ1-2, with D perhaps TRBD1 (6 bases). Trimming cost V 3 bases and J 3 bases, with 14 bases left between them. The CDR3 sequence is 15 residues long. Germline-derived CDR1 and CDR2 are LGHNA and YSLEER.

The V gene is TRBV2, the J gene TRBJ2-1; D is undetermined. The CDR3 extends over 15 amino acids. In germline, CDR1 is SNHLY, CDR2 FYNNEI. The ends were cut back, 2 bases at V and 5 bases at J, with 13 bases in the middle. The CDR3 coding sequence is TGTGCCAGCAGTGAACATGGGCAGGCGAACAATGAGCAGTTCTTC. Its protein product is CASSEHGQANNEQFF.